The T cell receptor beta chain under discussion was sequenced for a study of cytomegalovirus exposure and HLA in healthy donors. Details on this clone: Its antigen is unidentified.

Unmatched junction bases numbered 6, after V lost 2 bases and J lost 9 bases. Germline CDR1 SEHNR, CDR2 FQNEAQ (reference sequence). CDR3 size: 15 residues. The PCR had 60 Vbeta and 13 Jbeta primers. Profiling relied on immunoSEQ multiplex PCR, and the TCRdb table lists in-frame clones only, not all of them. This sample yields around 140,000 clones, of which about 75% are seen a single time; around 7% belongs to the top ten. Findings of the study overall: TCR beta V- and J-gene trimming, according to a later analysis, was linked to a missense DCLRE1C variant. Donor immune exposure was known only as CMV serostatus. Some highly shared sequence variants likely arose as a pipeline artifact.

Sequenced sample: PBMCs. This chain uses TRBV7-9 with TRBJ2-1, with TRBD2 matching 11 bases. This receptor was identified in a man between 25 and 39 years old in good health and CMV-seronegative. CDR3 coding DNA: TGTGCCAGCAGCTTATTAGCGGGGGGGCCGGTTGAGCAGTTCTTC. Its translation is CASSLLAGGPVEQFF.